A selection of T cell receptor beta chains follows, all from one sample in a study of CD8+CD57+ T cells in acquired aplastic anemia. TCRdb processed the reads anew with MiXCR; each CDR3 protein has one entry. The sample yields about 180,000 distinct CDR3 sequences, approximately 46% seen once. Sequencing input: sorted CD4+, CD8+, or CD8+CD57+ T cells (not recorded which) from PBMCs. These TCRs come from a human donor in good health. CDR3s include the opening cysteine and the closing phenylalanine or tryptophan. Each record gives: D gene, clone size, J gene, V gene, CDR3 DNA, CDR3 protein. The D gene is left open where the match is weak. A row's size may be missing; if present it is once, few, many or a size class.

-	many	TRBJ2-3	TRBV3-1	TGTGCCAGCAGCCAAGTGAGCGGGTTAAGCACAGATACGCAGTATTTT	CASSQVSGLSTDTQYF
-	many	TRBJ2-2	TRBV7-2	TGTGCCAGCAGCTTGGGGAACACCGGGGAGCTGTTTTTT	CASSLGNTGELFF
-	many	TRBJ1-4	TRBV10-3	TGTGCCATCAGTGAGTCTGGGGGTAATGAAAAACTGTTTTTT	CAISESGGNEKLFF
-	many	TRBJ1-5	TRBV19	TGTGCCAGTAGTATCACGGCAGGGGTCGATCAGCCCCAGCATTTT	CASSITAGVDQPQHF
TRBD1	few	TRBJ1-1	TRBV2	TGTGCCAGCAGTCCAGGGGGCCTGATGAACACTGAAGCTTTCTTT	CASSPGGLMNTEAFF
-	-	TRBJ1-4	TRBV19	TGTGCCAGTAGCGACGACCGAGTTAATGAAAAACTGTTTTTT	CASSDDRVNEKLFF
-	-	TRBJ2-3	TRBV5-1	TGCGCCAGCAGCTTGTCGGTAGATACGCAGTATTTT	CASSLSVDTQYF
TRBD2	many	TRBJ2-1	TRBV5-8	TGTGCCAGCAGCCTAGCGGTTGATCACGGGGAGCAGTTCTTC	CASSLAVDHGEQFF
TRBD1	-	TRBJ2-7	TRBV29-1	TGCAGCGTAAGGGGACAGGCATCCTACGAGCAGTACTTC	CSVRGQASYEQYF
-	-	TRBJ1-5	TRBV25-1	TGTGCCAGCAGTGCTAGCGGAGGGAATCAGCCCCAGCATTTT	CASSASGGNQPQHF
-	few	TRBJ1-2	TRBV10-3	TGTGCCAGCAGTTTATCGACTCCAGGGAGGGGTTCTGGCTACACCTTC	CASSLSTPGRGSGYTF
-	-	TRBJ2-5	TRBV20-1	TGCAGTGTTAGCCGAGCGGAGACCCAGTACTTC	CSVSRAETQYF
-	-	TRBJ1-1	TRBV20-1	TGCAGTGCTAGAGATCAGGCAATGAGCACTGAAGCTTTCTTT	CSARDQAMSTEAFF
TRBD1	many	TRBJ1-2	TRBV29-1	TGCAGCGTCGGAGGCCGGGACAGGGACAACTATGGCTACACCTTC	CSVGGRDRDNYGYTF
TRBD1	-	TRBJ2-7	TRBV2	TGTGCCAGCAGTGAAGGGGACAGAGCCTACGAGCAGTACTTC	CASSEGDRAYEQYF
-	-	TRBJ2-1	TRBV15	TGTGCCACCAGCAGAGGAGGGGAATTCAATGAGCAGTTCTTC	CATSRGGEFNEQFF
-	-	TRBJ2-7	TRBV7-3	TGTGCCAGCAGCTTAAGCCAAGGGCAGCTCTACGAGCAGTACTTC	CASSLSQGQLYEQYF
TRBD1	once	TRBJ1-6	TRBV27	TGTGCCAGCAGTCCCTCCCGACAGGGGCCGTCGGATTCACCCCTCCACTTT	CASSPSRQGPSDSPLHF
-	-	TRBJ1-5	TRBV19	TGTGCCAGTAGTACCACTGGGTACCAGCCCCAGCATTTT	CASSTTGYQPQHF
-	once	TRBJ1-1	TRBV20-1	TGCAGTGCTAGAAGTTCCACACCCCTGAACACTGAAGCTTTCTTT	CSARSSTPLNTEAFF
TRBD1	-	TRBJ1-4	TRBV10-3	TGTGCCATCAGTGAGTCCAAGGGTGGGGACAGGGAAGCTGAAAAACTGTTTTTT	CAISESKGGDREAEKLFF
TRBD1	-	TRBJ2-5	TRBV7-3	TGTGCCAGCAGCCCCCAAGGGACAGGGGAAGAGACCCAGTACTTC	CASSPQGTGEETQYF
-	-	TRBJ2-7	TRBV7-2	TGTGCCAGCAGCTGGGACGGGCCCTACGAGCAGTACTTC	CASSWDGPYEQYF
TRBD1	many	TRBJ2-7	TRBV2	TGTGCCAGCAGCTGGGGGACAGGGATCGAGCAGTACTTC	CASSWGTGIEQYF
TRBD1	many	TRBJ2-5	TRBV6-1	TGTGCCAGCAGTGAACGAGGGGGCAGCGGGACCCAGTACTTC	CASSERGGSGTQYF
TRBD1	-	TRBJ1-1	TRBV7-3	TGTGCCAGCAGCTTGGGCGGGACAGCCAACACTGAAGCTTTCTTT	CASSLGGTANTEAFF
-	-	TRBJ2-1	TRBV20-1	TGCAGTGCCCTCCTCAACCTTGAGCAGTTCTTC	CSALLNLEQFF
-	-	TRBJ1-6	TRBV11-2	TGTGCCAGCCTAACCAGTACAAGGGTGGGAGCTTCACCCCTCCACTTT	CASLTSTRVGASPLHF
-	few	TRBJ2-7	TRBV29-1	TGCAGCGTGGGGCAAAGCGGCTACGAGCAGTACTTC	CSVGQSGYEQYF
TRBD1	-	TRBJ2-3	TRBV7-8	TGTGCCAGCAGCCCCTGGCCACAGGGGGGCACAGATACGCAGTATTTT	CASSPWPQGGTDTQYF
TRBD1	-	TRBJ2-5	TRBV29-1	TGCAGCCTTCGTCGGGACAGGGGGCGGACCCAGTACTTC	CSLRRDRGRTQYF
-	-	TRBJ2-6	TRBV15	TGTGCCACCAGCAGAGATTTTCGGACAGGGGCCAACGTCCTGACTTTC	CATSRDFRTGANVLTF
-	few	TRBJ1-4	TRBV5-1	TGCGCCAGCAGCTTTTCCCTGACCCCAGGGAATGAAAAACTGTTTTTT	CASSFSLTPGNEKLFF
TRBD1	-	TRBJ2-3	TRBV2	TGTGCCAGCAGTCAACAGGGGGCTGGAGATACGCAGTATTTT	CASSQQGAGDTQYF